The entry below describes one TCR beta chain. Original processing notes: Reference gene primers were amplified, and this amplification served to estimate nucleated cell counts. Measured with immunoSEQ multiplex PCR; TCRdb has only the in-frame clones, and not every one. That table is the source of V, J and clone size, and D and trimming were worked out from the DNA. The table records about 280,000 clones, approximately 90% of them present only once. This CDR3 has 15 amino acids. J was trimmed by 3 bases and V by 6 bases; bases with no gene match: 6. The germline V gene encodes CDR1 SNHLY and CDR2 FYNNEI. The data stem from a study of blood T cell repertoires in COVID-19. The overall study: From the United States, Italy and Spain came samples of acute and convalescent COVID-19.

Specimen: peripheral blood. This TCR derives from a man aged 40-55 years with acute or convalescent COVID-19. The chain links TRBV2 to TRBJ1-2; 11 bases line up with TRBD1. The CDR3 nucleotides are TGTGCCAGCAGACTCGGACAGGGGGCGGACTATGGCTACACCTTC. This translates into CASRLGQGADYGYTF.